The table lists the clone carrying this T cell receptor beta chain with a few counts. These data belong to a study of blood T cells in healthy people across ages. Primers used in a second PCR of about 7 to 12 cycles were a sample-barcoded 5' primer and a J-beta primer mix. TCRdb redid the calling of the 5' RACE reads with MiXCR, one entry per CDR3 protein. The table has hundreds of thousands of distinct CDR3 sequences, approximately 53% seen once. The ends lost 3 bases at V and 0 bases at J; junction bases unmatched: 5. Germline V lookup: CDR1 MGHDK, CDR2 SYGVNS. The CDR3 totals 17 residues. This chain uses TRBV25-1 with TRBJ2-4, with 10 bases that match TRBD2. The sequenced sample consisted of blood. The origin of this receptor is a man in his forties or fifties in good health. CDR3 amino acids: CASSELAGDLAKNIQYF. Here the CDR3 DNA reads TGTGCCAGCAGTGAGCTAGCGGGGGACTTAGCCAAAAACATTCAGTACTTC.